Detailed here is one T cell receptor beta chain. The V segment lost 5 bases and the J segment 3 bases; nucleotides outside the gene matches: 5. Germline V gene data show CDR1 as SEHNR and CDR2 as FQNEAQ (reference sequence). The CDR3 runs to 15 residues. Repertoires were generated with immunoSEQ multiplex PCR, while TCRdb's copy carries only in-frame clones and drops some. The repertoire includes under 850,000 clones, 80% to 95% of them detected once, and around 24% sits in the top ten. The source of the sample is a study of shared clonotypes between healthy human individuals. CD45RO-negative CD8 cells positively selected for CCR7 made up the naive population, which excluded terminally differentiated effector memory CD45RA+ cells.

This clonotype was obtained from a man younger than 40 in good health. The chain carries TRBV7-9 and TRBJ2-7, with 12 bases identical to TRBD2. Sequenced input: naive CD8+ T cells sorted from blood. In DNA form, the CDR3 reads TGTGCCAGCAGCCCAACTAGCGGGAGGATCTACGAGCAGTACTTC. This codes for CASSPTSGRIYEQYF.